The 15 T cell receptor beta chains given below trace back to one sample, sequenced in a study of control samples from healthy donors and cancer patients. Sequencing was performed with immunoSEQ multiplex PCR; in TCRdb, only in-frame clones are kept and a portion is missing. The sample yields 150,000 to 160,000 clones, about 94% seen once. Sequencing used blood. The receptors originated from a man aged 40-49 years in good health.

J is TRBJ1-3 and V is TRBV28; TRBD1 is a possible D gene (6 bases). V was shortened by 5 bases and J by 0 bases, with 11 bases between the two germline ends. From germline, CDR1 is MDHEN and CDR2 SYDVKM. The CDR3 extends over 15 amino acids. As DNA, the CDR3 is TGTGCCAGCAGTAGGACAGACTCCTCTGGAAACACCATATATTTT. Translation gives CASSRTDSSGNTIYF. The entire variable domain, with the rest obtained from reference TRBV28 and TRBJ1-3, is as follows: DVKVTQSSRYLVKRTGEKVFLECVQDMDHENMFWYRQDPGLGLRLIYFSYDVKMKEKGDIPEGYSVSREKKERFSLILESASTNQTSMYLCASSRTDSSGNTIYFGEGSWLTVV.

Here the CDR3 reads CASGEDGGYYGYTF. The CDR3 region has the DNA TGCGCCAGCGGGGAGGATGGGGGGTACTATGGCTACACCTTC. The genes are TRBV23-1 and TRBJ1-2; a possible D gene is TRBD1 (5 bases). TRBV23-1 is filed as an ORF, its function uncertain. This CDR3 is 14 amino acids long. Trimming took off 8 bases at V and 3 bases at J, with 16 bases between the two ends.

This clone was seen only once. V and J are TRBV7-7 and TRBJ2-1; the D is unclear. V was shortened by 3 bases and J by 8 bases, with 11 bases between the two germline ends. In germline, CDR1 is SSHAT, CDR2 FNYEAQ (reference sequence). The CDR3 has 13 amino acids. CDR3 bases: TGTGCCAGCAGCTTTGGTAGTGGAGATGAGCAGTTCTTC. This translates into CASSFGSGDEQFF.

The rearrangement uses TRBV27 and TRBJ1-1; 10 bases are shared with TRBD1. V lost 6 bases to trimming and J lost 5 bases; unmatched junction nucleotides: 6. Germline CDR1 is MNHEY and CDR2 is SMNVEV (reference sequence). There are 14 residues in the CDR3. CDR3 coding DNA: TGTGCCAGCAGGCCCGGGACAGGGGCTACTGAAGCTTTCTTT. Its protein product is CASRPGTGATEAFF.

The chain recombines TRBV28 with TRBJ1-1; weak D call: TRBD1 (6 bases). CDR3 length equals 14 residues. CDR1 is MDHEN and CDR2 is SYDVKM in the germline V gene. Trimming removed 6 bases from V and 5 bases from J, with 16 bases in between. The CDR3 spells CASSDLIQGTEAFF. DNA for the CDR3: TGTGCCAGCAGCGATTTAATTCAGGGGACTGAAGCTTTCTTT.

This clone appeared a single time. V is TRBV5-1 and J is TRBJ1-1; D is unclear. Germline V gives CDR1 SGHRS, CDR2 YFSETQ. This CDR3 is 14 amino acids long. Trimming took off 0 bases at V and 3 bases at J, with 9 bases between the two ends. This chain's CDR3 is CASSLVGTYTEAFF. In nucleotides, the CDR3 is TGCGCCAGCAGCTTGGTGGGCACCTACACTGAAGCTTTCTTT.

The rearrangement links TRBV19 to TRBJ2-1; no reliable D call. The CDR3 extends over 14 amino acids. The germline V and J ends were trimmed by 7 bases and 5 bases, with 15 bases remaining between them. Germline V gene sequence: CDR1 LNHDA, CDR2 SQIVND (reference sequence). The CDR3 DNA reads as TGTGCCAGTACGGGTAGCCACTGGGACAATGAGCAGTTCTTC. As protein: CASTGSHWDNEQFF.

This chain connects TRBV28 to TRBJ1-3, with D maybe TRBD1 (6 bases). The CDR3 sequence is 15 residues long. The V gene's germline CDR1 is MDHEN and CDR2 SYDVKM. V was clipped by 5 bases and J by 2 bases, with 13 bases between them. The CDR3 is CASSPHDRTGNTIYF. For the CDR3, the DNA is TGTGCCAGCAGTCCCCACGACAGGACTGGAAACACCATATATTTT.

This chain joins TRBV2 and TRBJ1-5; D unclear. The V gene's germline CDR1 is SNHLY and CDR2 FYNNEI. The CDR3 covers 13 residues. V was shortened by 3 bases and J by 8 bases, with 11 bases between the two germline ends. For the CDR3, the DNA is TGTGCCAGCAGTGATCCAGGAGCCAAGCCCCAGCATTTT. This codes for CASSDPGAKPQHF.

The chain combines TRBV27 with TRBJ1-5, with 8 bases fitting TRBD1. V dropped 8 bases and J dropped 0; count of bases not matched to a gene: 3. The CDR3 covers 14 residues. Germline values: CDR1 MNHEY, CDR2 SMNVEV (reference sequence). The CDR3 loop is CASHRGYSNQPQHF. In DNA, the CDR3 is TGTGCCAGCCACAGGGGGTATAGCAATCAGCCCCAGCATTTT.

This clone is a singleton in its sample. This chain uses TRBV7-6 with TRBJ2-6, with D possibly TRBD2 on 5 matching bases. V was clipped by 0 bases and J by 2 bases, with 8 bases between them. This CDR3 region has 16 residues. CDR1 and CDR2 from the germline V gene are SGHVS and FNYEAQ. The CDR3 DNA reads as TGTGCCAGCAGCTTAGCCCCCGGGGCTGGGGCCAACGTCCTGACTTTC. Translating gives CASSLAPGAGANVLTF.

The CDR3 coding sequence is TGTGCCACCTCCTCTAGACTAGTAGAAGGTAGCACAGATACGCAGTATTTT. Protein sequence: CATSSRLVEGSTDTQYF. This chain joins TRBV19 and TRBJ2-3, with TRBD2 as a possible D gene (6 bases). This CDR3 contains 17 residues. V shed 10 bases and J shed 0 bases, with 23 bases lying between them. In germline, CDR1 is LNHDA, CDR2 SQIVND (reference sequence). Combining the CDR3 with reference TRBV19 and TRBJ2-3 gives the whole variable domain DGGITQSPKYLFRKEGQNVTLSCEQNLNHDAMYWYRQDPGQGLRLIYYSQIVNDFQKGDIAEGYSVSREKKESFPLTVTSAQKNPTAFYLCATSSRLVEGSTDTQYFGPGTRLTVL.

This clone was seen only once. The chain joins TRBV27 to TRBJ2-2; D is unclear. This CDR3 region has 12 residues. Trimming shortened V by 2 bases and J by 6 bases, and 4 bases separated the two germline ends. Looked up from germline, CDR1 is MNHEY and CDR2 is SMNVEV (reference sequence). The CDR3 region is CASSLRAGELFF. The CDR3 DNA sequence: TGTGCCAGCAGTTTAAGGGCCGGGGAGCTGTTTTTT.

The CDR3 here is CASRISGVSGYEQYF. The CDR3 region has the DNA TGTGCCAGCAGGATCAGCGGGGTTAGCGGGTACGAGCAGTACTTC. The chain combines TRBV6-6 with TRBJ2-7; the match to TRBD2 covers 7 bases. From germline, CDR1 is MNHNY and CDR2 SVGAGI (reference sequence). The CDR3 loop spans 15 amino acids. V gave up 6 bases and J gave up 4 bases; unmatched junction bases: 12.

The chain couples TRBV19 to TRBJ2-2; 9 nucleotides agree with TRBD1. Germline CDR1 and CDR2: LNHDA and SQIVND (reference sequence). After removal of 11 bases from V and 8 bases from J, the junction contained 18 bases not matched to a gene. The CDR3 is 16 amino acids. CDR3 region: CAVRGLGQGPWGELFF. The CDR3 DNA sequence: TGTGCCGTCCGGGGTTTGGGACAGGGTCCGTGGGGGGAGCTGTTTTTT.